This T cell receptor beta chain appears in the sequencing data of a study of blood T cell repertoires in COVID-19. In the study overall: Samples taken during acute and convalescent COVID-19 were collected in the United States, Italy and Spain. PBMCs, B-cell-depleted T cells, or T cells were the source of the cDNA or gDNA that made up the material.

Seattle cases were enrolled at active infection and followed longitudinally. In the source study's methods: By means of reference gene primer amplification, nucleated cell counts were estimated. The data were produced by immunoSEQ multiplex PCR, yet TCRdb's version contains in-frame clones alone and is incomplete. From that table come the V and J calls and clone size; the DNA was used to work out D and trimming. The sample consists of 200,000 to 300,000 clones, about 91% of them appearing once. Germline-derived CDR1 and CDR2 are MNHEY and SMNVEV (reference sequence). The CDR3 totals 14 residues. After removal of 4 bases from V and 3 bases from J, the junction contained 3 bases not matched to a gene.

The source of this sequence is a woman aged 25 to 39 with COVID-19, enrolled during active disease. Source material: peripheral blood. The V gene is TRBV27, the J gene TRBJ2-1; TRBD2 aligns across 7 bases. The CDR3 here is CASSSSGYYNEQFF. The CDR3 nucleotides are TGTGCCAGCAGTTCTAGCGGCTACTACAATGAGCAGTTCTTC.